The subject of this entry is one T cell receptor (beta chain). The length of the CDR3 is 16 residues. Germline assignment: CDR1 LGHDT and CDR2 YNNKEL (reference sequence). Trimming left V 1 base short and J 0 bases short, with 10 bases between. Data came from immunoSEQ multiplex PCR; TCRdb stores just in-frame clones and leaves some out. The sample shows around 94,000 clones, just over 90% of them seen only once. The data originate from a study of control samples from healthy donors and cancer patients. This TCR was recovered from a woman in her 30s in good health. The V call is TRBV3-1 (or the pseudogene TRBV3-2), the J call TRBJ1-3; possibly TRBD1 for D (5 bases). The sequenced sample was blood. CDR3 in DNA: TGTGCCAGCAGCCAAGCGCGGGGCTCCTCTGGAAACACCATATATTTT. This gives the protein CASSQARGSSGNTIYF.